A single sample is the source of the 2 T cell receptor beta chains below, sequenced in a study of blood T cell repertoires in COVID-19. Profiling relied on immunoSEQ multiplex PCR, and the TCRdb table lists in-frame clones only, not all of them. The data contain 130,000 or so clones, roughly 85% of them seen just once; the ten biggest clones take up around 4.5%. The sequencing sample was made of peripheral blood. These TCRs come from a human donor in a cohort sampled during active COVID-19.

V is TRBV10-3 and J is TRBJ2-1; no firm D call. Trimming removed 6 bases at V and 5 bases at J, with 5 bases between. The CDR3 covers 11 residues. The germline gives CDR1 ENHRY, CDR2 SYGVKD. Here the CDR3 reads CAISQNNEQFF. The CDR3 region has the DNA TGTGCCATCAGCCAGAACAATGAGCAGTTCTTC.

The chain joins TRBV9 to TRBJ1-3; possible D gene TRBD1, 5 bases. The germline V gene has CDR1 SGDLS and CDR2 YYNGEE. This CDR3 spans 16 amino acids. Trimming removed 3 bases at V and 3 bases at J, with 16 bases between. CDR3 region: CASSALPQGLGNTIYF. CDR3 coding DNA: TGTGCCAGCAGCGCCCTCCCCCAGGGACTTGGAAACACCATATATTTT. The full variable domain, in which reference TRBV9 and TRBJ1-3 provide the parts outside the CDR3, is DSGVTQTPKHLITATGQRVTLRCSPRSGDLSVYWYQQSLDQGLQFLIQYYNGEERAKGNILERFSAQQFPDLHSELNLSSLELGDSALYFCASSALPQGLGNTIYFGEGSWLTVV.